A selection of T cell receptor beta chains follows, all from one sample in a study of T-cell memory formation after mild COVID-19. MiXCR, run by TCRdb on the 5' RACE reads, gives a single entry per CDR3 protein. The sample records over 150,000 distinct CDR3 sequences, 20% to 25% being singletons. Sequencing input: PBMCs or a T cell subset sorted from them (not recorded which). These receptors were obtained from an adult woman who had mild COVID-19 (a few samples of this study predate the infection). Cell type and time point are not known. CDR3s include the opening cysteine and the closing phenylalanine or tryptophan. The order of the fields is V gene, D gene, clone size, J gene, CDR3 protein, CDR3 DNA. A D gene is named only where the DNA matches it firmly. Only part of the rows carry a size: once, few, many, or a class if the clone is expanded.

V gene: TRBV11-2; D gene: .; clone size: few; J gene: TRBJ2-1; CDR3 protein: CASSPLRVYNEQFF; CDR3 DNA: TGTGCCAGCAGCCCCCTCCGGGTTTACAATGAGCAGTTCTTC
V gene: TRBV29-1; D gene: TRBD2; clone size: .; J gene: TRBJ2-1; CDR3 protein: CSVEASGRGIYNEQFF; CDR3 DNA: TGCAGCGTTGAAGCTAGCGGGAGAGGGATCTACAATGAGCAGTTCTTC
V gene: TRBV6-1; D gene: .; clone size: few; J gene: TRBJ2-1; CDR3 protein: CASSLWLAEQFF; CDR3 DNA: TGTGCCAGCAGCCTGTGGCTCGCCGAGCAGTTCTTC
V gene: TRBV12-3/TRBV12-4; D gene: TRBD2; clone size: few; J gene: TRBJ2-3; CDR3 protein: CASSPGLGYDTQYF; CDR3 DNA: TGTGCCAGCAGTCCGGGACTAGGTTATGATACGCAGTATTTT
V gene: TRBV7-9; D gene: .; clone size: few; J gene: TRBJ2-3; CDR3 protein: CASSSLATLDTQYF; CDR3 DNA: TGTGCCAGCAGCTCCCTAGCCACTCTAGATACGCAGTATTTT
V gene: TRBV9; D gene: .; clone size: .; J gene: TRBJ1-1; CDR3 protein: CASSVSSGGLNTEAFF; CDR3 DNA: TGTGCCAGCAGCGTCTCGTCCGGAGGGTTGAACACTGAAGCTTTCTTT
V gene: TRBV27; D gene: TRBD1; clone size: few; J gene: TRBJ2-7; CDR3 protein: CASSSATGPSPYEQYF; CDR3 DNA: TGTGCCAGCAGTTCGGCGACAGGGCCATCTCCCTACGAGCAGTACTTC
V gene: TRBV7-6; D gene: TRBD1; clone size: .; J gene: TRBJ2-7; CDR3 protein: CASSPTGTGSHEQYF; CDR3 DNA: TGTGCCAGCAGCCCTACCGGGACAGGGTCGCACGAGCAGTACTTC
V gene: TRBV7-9; D gene: .; clone size: .; J gene: TRBJ2-7; CDR3 protein: CASSQRGGISYEQYF; CDR3 DNA: TGTGCCAGCAGCCAGAGAGGCGGGATATCCTACGAGCAGTACTTC
V gene: TRBV12-3/TRBV12-4; D gene: .; clone size: few; J gene: TRBJ2-3; CDR3 protein: CASSLQGPSGTDTQYF; CDR3 DNA: TGTGCCAGCAGCCTACAGGGACCCTCCGGCACAGATACGCAGTATTTT
V gene: TRBV6-1; D gene: .; clone size: few; J gene: TRBJ2-3; CDR3 protein: CASSERTGGTDTQYF; CDR3 DNA: TGTGCCAGCAGTGAGAGGACTGGAGGTACAGATACGCAGTATTTT
V gene: TRBV9; D gene: .; clone size: .; J gene: TRBJ2-7; CDR3 protein: CASSVTTGHSYEQYF; CDR3 DNA: TGTGCCAGCAGCGTAACGACGGGACACTCCTACGAGCAGTACTTC
V gene: TRBV11-3; D gene: TRBD1; clone size: .; J gene: TRBJ2-2; CDR3 protein: CASSLPGTGGNGELFF; CDR3 DNA: TGTGCCAGCAGCCTACCCGGGACAGGGGGCAACGGGGAGCTGTTTTTT
V gene: TRBV12-3/TRBV12-4; D gene: TRBD2; clone size: few; J gene: TRBJ2-5; CDR3 protein: CASSLGASGGASFSETQYF; CDR3 DNA: TGTGCCAGCAGTTTAGGGGCTAGCGGGGGGGCGTCCTTTTCAGAGACCCAGTACTTC
V gene: TRBV14; D gene: TRBD1; clone size: .; J gene: TRBJ1-2; CDR3 protein: CASSQGQGLANYGYTF; CDR3 DNA: TGTGCCAGCAGCCAAGGACAGGGGTTAGCTAACTATGGCTACACCTTC
V gene: TRBV29-1; D gene: TRBD2; clone size: .; J gene: TRBJ2-3; CDR3 protein: CSSQRETGFSTDTQYF; CDR3 DNA: TGCAGCTCCCAGCGGGAGACTGGTTTTAGCACAGATACGCAGTATTTT
V gene: TRBV15; D gene: TRBD2; clone size: few; J gene: TRBJ2-1; CDR3 protein: CATSSLRTSGNYNEQFF; CDR3 DNA: TGTGCCACCAGCAGCCTCCGGACTAGCGGGAATTACAATGAGCAGTTCTTC
V gene: TRBV29-1; D gene: .; clone size: .; J gene: TRBJ2-5; CDR3 protein: CSVEDQGTPWVTQYF; CDR3 DNA: TGCAGCGTTGAAGATCAAGGGACCCCCTGGGTGACCCAGTACTTC
V gene: TRBV12-3/TRBV12-4; D gene: .; clone size: few; J gene: TRBJ1-2; CDR3 protein: CASSFFRVGYTF; CDR3 DNA: TGTGCCAGCAGTTTTTTCAGGGTGGGCTACACCTTC
V gene: TRBV7-9; D gene: .; clone size: .; J gene: TRBJ2-1; CDR3 protein: CATSGALYNEQFF; CDR3 DNA: TGTGCCACCTCAGGGGCTCTCTACAATGAGCAGTTCTTC
V gene: TRBV29-1; D gene: .; clone size: .; J gene: TRBJ2-7; CDR3 protein: CSAYFSGAYEQYF; CDR3 DNA: TGCAGCGCCTACTTTAGCGGAGCATACGAGCAGTACTTC
V gene: TRBV7-6; D gene: .; clone size: few; J gene: TRBJ2-3; CDR3 protein: CASSRGTHWTSTDTQYF; CDR3 DNA: TGTGCCAGCAGCCGCGGGACCCACTGGACTAGCACAGATACGCAGTATTTT
V gene: TRBV2; D gene: .; clone size: few; J gene: TRBJ2-5; CDR3 protein: CASSLNPQPPETQYF; CDR3 DNA: TGTGCCAGCAGTCTGAACCCACAGCCCCCAGAGACCCAGTACTTC
V gene: TRBV7-7; D gene: TRBD1; clone size: .; J gene: TRBJ2-2; CDR3 protein: CASSFGQGSIAGELFF; CDR3 DNA: TGTGCCAGCAGCTTCGGACAGGGGAGTATTGCCGGGGAGCTGTTTTTT
V gene: TRBV7-2; D gene: TRBD2; clone size: .; J gene: TRBJ2-5; CDR3 protein: CASSWGLAGGPVETQYF; CDR3 DNA: TGTGCCAGCAGCTGGGGACTAGCGGGGGGGCCTGTGGAGACCCAGTACTTC
V gene: TRBV7-9; D gene: .; clone size: .; J gene: TRBJ1-1; CDR3 protein: CASSLAGGGPADAEAFF; CDR3 DNA: TGTGCCAGCAGCTTAGCGGGGGGGGGCCCAGCGGATGCTGAAGCTTTCTTT
V gene: TRBV5-6; D gene: TRBD1; clone size: .; J gene: TRBJ2-7; CDR3 protein: CASSLVYRGYEQYF; CDR3 DNA: TGTGCCAGCAGCTTGGTTTACAGGGGATACGAGCAGTACTTC
V gene: TRBV27; D gene: .; clone size: .; J gene: TRBJ2-3; CDR3 protein: CASSLSGQGGADTQYF; CDR3 DNA: TGTGCCAGCAGTTTATCAGGGCAGGGAGGAGCAGATACGCAGTATTTT
V gene: TRBV7-9; D gene: .; clone size: few; J gene: TRBJ2-7; CDR3 protein: CASSPIEARPAGEQYF; CDR3 DNA: TGTGCCAGCAGCCCCATCGAAGCGAGGCCAGCTGGCGAGCAGTACTTC
V gene: TRBV14; D gene: TRBD1; clone size: .; J gene: TRBJ2-7; CDR3 protein: CASSRRLKQGASDEQYF; CDR3 DNA: TGTGCCAGCAGCCGGAGGCTAAAACAGGGGGCATCGGACGAGCAGTACTTC
V gene: TRBV20-1; D gene: .; clone size: few; J gene: TRBJ1-2; CDR3 protein: CSARVPGGGYTF; CDR3 DNA: TGCAGTGCTAGGGTACCCGGGGGTGGCTACACCTTC
V gene: TRBV24-1; D gene: .; clone size: few; J gene: TRBJ2-3; CDR3 protein: CATSAERDGTDTQYF; CDR3 DNA: TGTGCCACCAGTGCTGAAAGGGACGGGACAGATACGCAGTATTTT
V gene: TRBV2; D gene: TRBD2; clone size: once; J gene: TRBJ2-3; CDR3 protein: CASSVAGADTQYF; CDR3 DNA: TGTGCCAGCAGTGTTGCGGGGGCAGATACGCAGTATTTT
V gene: TRBV24-1; D gene: .; clone size: .; J gene: TRBJ2-7; CDR3 protein: CATSIQESFYEQYF; CDR3 DNA: TGTGCCACCAGCATACAGGAATCGTTCTACGAGCAGTACTTC
V gene: TRBV6-2/TRBV6-3; D gene: .; clone size: few; J gene: TRBJ2-1; CDR3 protein: CASSYSLYNEQFF; CDR3 DNA: TGTGCCAGCAGTTACTCGCTCTACAATGAGCAGTTCTTC
V gene: TRBV12-3/TRBV12-4; D gene: .; clone size: .; J gene: TRBJ2-1; CDR3 protein: CASSLPGRIFF; CDR3 DNA: TGTGCCAGCAGTCTACCGGGACGGATCTTCTTC
V gene: TRBV12-3/TRBV12-4; D gene: .; clone size: few; J gene: TRBJ2-1; CDR3 protein: CASSFNLMGNEQFF; CDR3 DNA: TGTGCCAGCAGTTTTAATTTAATGGGCAATGAGCAGTTCTTC
V gene: TRBV4-1; D gene: .; clone size: few; J gene: TRBJ2-3; CDR3 protein: CASSQVMWDTQYF; CDR3 DNA: TGCGCCAGCAGCCAAGTCATGTGGGATACGCAGTATTTT
V gene: TRBV12-3/TRBV12-4; D gene: .; clone size: few; J gene: TRBJ1-4; CDR3 protein: CASSNYRADNEKLFF; CDR3 DNA: TGTGCCAGCAGTAACTACAGGGCTGATAATGAAAAACTGTTTTTT
V gene: TRBV29-1; D gene: .; clone size: .; J gene: TRBJ2-1; CDR3 protein: CSVEDSGNEQFF; CDR3 DNA: TGCAGCGTTGAAGACTCGGGCAATGAGCAGTTCTTC
V gene: TRBV12-3/TRBV12-4; D gene: .; clone size: .; J gene: TRBJ1-5; CDR3 protein: CASSSGLTSSNQPQHF; CDR3 DNA: TGTGCCAGCAGTTCAGGACTTACGAGTAGCAATCAGCCCCAGCATTTT
V gene: TRBV4-1; D gene: .; clone size: .; J gene: TRBJ1-5; CDR3 protein: CASSRGLDQPQHF; CDR3 DNA: TGCGCCAGCAGTCGGGGGTTAGATCAGCCCCAGCATTTT
V gene: TRBV27; D gene: .; clone size: .; J gene: TRBJ1-1; CDR3 protein: CASSLDVTNTEAFF; CDR3 DNA: TGTGCCAGCAGTTTAGATGTCACGAACACTGAAGCTTTCTTT
V gene: TRBV24-1; D gene: TRBD1; clone size: .; J gene: TRBJ2-7; CDR3 protein: CATSDPGTGEYEQYF; CDR3 DNA: TGTGCCACCAGTGACCCCGGGACAGGGGAGTACGAGCAGTACTTC
V gene: TRBV25-1; D gene: .; clone size: few; J gene: TRBJ2-7; CDR3 protein: CASSEEGSDYEQYF; CDR3 DNA: TGTGCCAGCAGTGAAGAGGGCTCGGACTACGAGCAGTACTTC